The 8 T cell receptor beta chains below come from one sample, sequenced in a study of beta chain features in type 1 diabetes. Antigens for these TCRs are unknown. Reverse transcription of all isolated RNA meant that expressed TCRB transcripts were sequenced. Sequenced by immunoSEQ multiplex PCR; TCRdb stores in-frame clones only, minus some. The data contain more than 300,000 clones, about 12% of them seen just once; the ten biggest clones take up 0.0085% to 0.012%. Study conclusions and caveats: Shorter TCRB CDR3s, moderately but significantly so, were found in Type 1 diabetes patients in all four CD4+ subsets.

Source material: naive CD4+ T cells from blood. These receptors were taken from a woman aged 18-29 years with type 1 diabetes.

The sample holds a few counts of this clone. The chain couples TRBV28 to TRBJ2-7, with a tentative D call TRBD2 (6 bases). V was trimmed by 6 bases and J by 0 bases, leaving 12 bases between them. The CDR3 runs to 14 residues. From germline, CDR1 is MDHEN and CDR2 SYDVKM. CDR3 loop: CASRDYSGSYEQYF. Here the CDR3 DNA reads TGTGCCAGCAGGGATTATAGCGGCTCCTACGAGCAGTACTTC.

The gene calls are TRBV12-5 and TRBJ1-1; unclear D gene. CDR3 length equals 14 residues. Germline CDR1 and CDR2: LGHNT and FRNRAP. V gave up 5 bases and J gave up 1 base, with 11 bases separating them. The CDR3 nucleotides read TGTGCTAGTGGTCCCCGCCGGGAGAACACTGAAGCTTTCTTT. Protein sequence: CASGPRRENTEAFF.

This clone was counted only a few times. V is TRBV5-4 and J is TRBJ2-5; 10 nucleotides match TRBD1. With 7 bases clipped from V and 3 bases from J, the junction kept 6 bases outside the gene matches. The CDR3 has 14 amino acids. Germline loops: CDR1 SGHNT, CDR2 YYREEE (reference sequence). The CDR3 sequence: CASEGGTGEETQYF. The CDR3, as DNA: TGTGCCAGCGAGGGAGGGACAGGGGAAGAGACCCAGTACTTC.

This clone came up once. The CDR3 sequence is CASRQDFGDTQYF. DNA of the CDR3: TGTGCCAGCAGGCAGGACTTTGGGGATACGCAGTATTTT. The chain links TRBV2 to TRBJ2-3, with D possibly matching TRBD2 (5 bases). The germline V gene has CDR1 SNHLY and CDR2 FYNNEI. Trimming shortened V by 6 bases and J by 6 bases, and 13 bases separated the two germline ends. The CDR3 is 13 residues long.

The chain has TRBV4-3 and TRBJ2-7; D unclear. Looked up from germline, CDR1 is LGHNA and CDR2 is YSLEER. The V gene lost 1 base and the J gene lost 3 bases, with 13 bases spanning the gap. The CDR3 runs to 15 residues. The chain's CDR3 is CASSQVFATLYEQYF. The CDR3 region has the DNA TGCGCCAGCAGCCAAGTTTTTGCGACTCTCTACGAGCAGTACTTC.

The rearrangement uses TRBV2 and TRBJ1-6; no firm D call. Germline-derived CDR1 and CDR2 are SNHLY and FYNNEI. V lost 7 bases to trimming and J lost 6 bases, with 16 bases between them. The CDR3 contains 15 residues. Written as DNA, the CDR3 is TGTGCCAGCACCCGTGAGGGAGGAGGTAATTCACCCCTCCACTTT. Translated, it gives CASTREGGGNSPLHF.

The chain is built from TRBV6-5 and TRBJ2-1; D is unresolved. Trimming removed 8 bases at V and 7 bases at J, with 6 bases between. The CDR3 runs 10 residues. From germline, CDR1 is MNHEY and CDR2 SVGAGI. The CDR3 DNA follows: TGTGCCAGCTCTAGGAATGAGCAGTTCTTC. It is translated as CASSRNEQFF.

This clone was observed a few times. The chain links TRBV5-4 to TRBJ2-7; 9 nucleotides line up with TRBD2. Germline lookup yields CDR1 SGHNT and CDR2 YYREEE (reference sequence). The CDR3 is 16 amino acids. V gave up 4 bases and J gave up 1 base; unmatched junction bases: 9. CDR3 loop: CASSLAGGGGSYEQYF. The CDR3 bases are TGTGCCAGCAGCCTGGCCGGCGGGGGGGGGTCCTACGAGCAGTACTTC. Full variable domain (missing parts from reference TRBV5-4 and TRBJ2-7): ETGVTQSPTHLIKTRGQQVTLRCSSQSGHNTVSWYQQALGQGPQFIFQYYREEENGRGNFPPRFSGLQFPNYSSELNVNALELDDSALYLCASSLAGGGGSYEQYFGPGTRLTVT.